The 23 T cell receptor beta chains listed next were all sequenced from one sample in a study of technical replicates of blood from a few donors. TCRdb keeps only in-frame clones here, not all; method: immunoSEQ multiplex PCR. The sample carries tens of thousands of clones, about nine tenths recorded once. The source material was T cells isolated from PBMCs. The receptors come from a human donor in good health. Some clones in this sample may be carry-over from other donors' samples.

The V gene is TRBV5-6, the J gene TRBJ1-1; D is possibly TRBD1 (5 bases). Germline V gene data show CDR1 as SGHDT and CDR2 as YYEEEE. V was shortened by 2 bases and J by 4 bases, with 24 bases between the two germline ends. The CDR3 is 18 residues long. CDR3 sequence: CASSFVVVRGERGTEAFF. The CDR3 nucleotides are TGTGCCAGCAGCTTCGTCGTGGTTCGGGGGGAGAGGGGCACTGAAGCTTTCTTT.

The CDR3 nucleotides are TGTGCCACCAGCAGAGACGGGACTAGCGGGGACATGGAGCAGTTCTTC. Its protein product is CATSRDGTSGDMEQFF. V and J are TRBV15 and TRBJ2-1; 13 bases map to TRBD2. CDR3 length equals 16 residues. J gave up 10 bases and V 0 bases, and 6 bases lay outside the gene matches. CDR1 is LNHNV and CDR2 is YYDKDF in the germline V gene (reference sequence).

The chain is built from TRBV29-1 and TRBJ1-1, with TRBD1 matching over 8 bases. The trim removed 6 bases at V and 4 bases at J, leaving 7 bases unmatched. Germline-derived CDR1 and CDR2 are SQVTM and ANQGSEA. The CDR3 spans 13 residues. CDR3 protein: CSVRTGLPTEAFF. The CDR3 nucleotides read TGCAGCGTGAGGACAGGGCTCCCCACTGAAGCTTTCTTT.

In its sample, this clone was seen a few times. The chain has TRBV10-3 and TRBJ1-1; no definite D call. The CDR3 has 13 residues. CDR1 is ENHRY and CDR2 is SYGVKD in the germline V gene. V lost 2 bases to trimming and J lost 3 bases, with 7 bases between them. The CDR3 region is CAISEISDTEAFF. CDR3 sequence (DNA): TGTGCCATCAGTGAGATTTCGGACACTGAAGCTTTCTTT.

A single count supports this clone. The J gene is TRBJ2-1, the V gene TRBV10-3, with 7 bases identical to TRBD2. The trim removed 0 bases at V and 8 bases at J, leaving 4 bases unmatched. Germline-derived CDR1 and CDR2 are ENHRY and SYGVKD. CDR3 size: 14 residues. The CDR3 DNA is TGTGCCATCAGTGAGTCGTGGGGAGGGGATGAGCAGTTCTTC. Amino acid sequence: CAISESWGGDEQFF.

The rearrangement joins TRBV11-2 to TRBJ1-3; D unclear. Trimming pared 3 bases from V and 7 bases from J, leaving 10 bases between. Per germline, CDR1 SGHAT and CDR2 FQNNGV. There are 13 residues in the CDR3. CDR3 coding DNA: TGTGCCAGCAGCTTCCAGTCGGGGAACACCATATATTTT. This sequence encodes CASSFQSGNTIYF.

This clone was seen once. The CDR3 DNA reads as TGTGCCAGCAGTACTTGGACTAGAACTGTCCGTGAGCAGTTCTTC. Translated: CASSTWTRTVREQFF. The gene calls are TRBV28 and TRBJ2-1; 7 bases match TRBD2. Per the germline V gene, CDR1 is MDHEN and CDR2 is SYDVKM. The CDR3 runs 15 residues. With 5 bases clipped from V and 9 bases from J, the junction kept 13 bases outside the gene matches.

The chain employs TRBV11-2 and TRBJ2-5; TRBD2 aligns across 10 bases. The trim removed 6 bases at V and 4 bases at J, leaving 11 bases unmatched. The CDR3 covers 16 residues. Germline CDR1 and CDR2: SGHAT and FQNNGV. CDR3 sequence (DNA): TGTGCCAGCAGGTCAAGCGGGGGGGCCTTCTCAGAGACCCAGTACTTC. Its protein is CASRSSGGAFSETQYF.

The chain carries TRBV6-6 and TRBJ2-1; possibly TRBD2 for D (6 bases). V was trimmed by 6 bases and J by 8 bases, leaving 17 bases between them. Germline V gene lookup returns CDR1 MNHNY and CDR2 SVGAGI (reference sequence). The CDR3 totals 14 residues. CDR3 DNA: TGTGCCAGCAGATCCCGGGTAGCGGCGGATGAGCAGTTCTTC. It encodes CASRSRVAADEQFF.

This chain connects TRBV10-1 to TRBJ1-2, with D hard to call. The CDR3 is made up of 13 amino acids. Germline assignment: CDR1 WNHNN and CDR2 SYGVQD (reference sequence). Trimming cost V 3 bases and J 4 bases, with 9 bases left between them. The CDR3 reads CASSDAGFYGYTF. The CDR3, as DNA: TGCGCCAGCAGTGATGCGGGGTTCTATGGCTACACCTTC.

This chain links TRBV7-7 with TRBJ2-1; D perhaps matches TRBD2 (5 bases). The germline V gene has CDR1 SSHAT and CDR2 FNYEAQ (reference sequence). CDR3 length equals 16 residues. With 5 bases removed from V and 4 bases from J, the gap between germline ends came to 18 bases. The CDR3 protein is CASSRLGLVSYNEQFF. CDR3 nucleotides: TGTGCCAGCAGCCGACTTGGACTCGTTTCGTACAATGAGCAGTTCTTC.

The chain combines TRBV15 with TRBJ1-1; 11 bases map to TRBD1. Germline V gene lookup returns CDR1 LNHNV and CDR2 YYDKDF (reference sequence). V lost 5 bases to trimming and J lost 8 bases; unmatched junction nucleotides: 13. The CDR3 runs to 16 residues. CDR3 sequence reads: CATSQGTGGLLSEAFF. CDR3 DNA: TGTGCCACCAGCCAAGGGACAGGGGGGCTTCTTTCCGAAGCTTTCTTT. Drawing the rest from reference TRBV15 and TRBJ1-1, the complete variable domain is DAMVIQNPRYQVTQFGKPVTLSCSQTLNHNVMYWYQQKSSQAPKLLFHYYDKDFNNEADTPDNFQSRRPNTSFCFLDIRSPGLGDTAMYLCATSQGTGGLLSEAFFGQGTRLTVV.

The V gene is TRBV19, the J gene TRBJ2-7, with 9 bases aligning to TRBD2. Losses at the gene ends were 6 bases for V and 4 bases for J; bases not matched to a gene: 10. Looked up from germline, CDR1 is LNHDA and CDR2 is SQIVND (reference sequence). The CDR3 is 15 residues long. The CDR3 reads CASSVAGGPKYEQYF. For the CDR3, the DNA is TGTGCCAGTAGCGTGGCGGGGGGGCCAAAGTACGAGCAGTACTTC.

V usage is TRBV4-1 and J usage is TRBJ2-3; 7 nucleotides match TRBD2. Trimming cost V 4 bases and J 0 bases; bases outside gene matches: 7. The CDR3 runs 16 residues. The germline CDR1 and CDR2 sequences are MGHRA and YSYEKL. The CDR3 bases are TGCGCCAGCAGCCTCACGACTAGCCGTAGCACAGATACGCAGTATTTT. It is translated as CASSLTTSRSTDTQYF.

The rearrangement uses TRBV7-8 and TRBJ2-1; 11 bases fit TRBD2. This CDR3 is 16 amino acids long. Per germline, CDR1 SGHVS and CDR2 FQNEAQ. V shed 5 bases, J shed 7 bases, and the junction held 10 bases outside the gene matches. The CDR3 is CASSRSSGGWVNEQFF. DNA of the CDR3: TGTGCCAGCAGCCGTTCTAGCGGGGGGTGGGTTAATGAGCAGTTCTTC.

The chain joins TRBV30 to TRBJ1-4; perhaps TRBD1 as D (5 bases). From germline, CDR1 is GTSNPN and CDR2 SVGIG (reference sequence). The CDR3 is made up of 12 amino acids. Trimming pared 0 bases from V and 12 bases from J, leaving 11 bases between. CDR3 DNA sequence: TGTGCCTGGAGTGTACTCCGGGGGGAACTGTTTTTT. Translated: CAWSVLRGELFF.

This clone showed up just once. The chain carries TRBV6-6 and TRBJ1-4; D is unclear. The CDR3 is made up of 11 amino acids. Trimming took off 6 bases at V and 10 bases at J, with 9 bases between the two ends. The germline CDR1 and CDR2 sequences are MNHNY and SVGAGI (reference sequence). CDR3: CASSRSGKLFF. The CDR3 DNA reads TGTGCCAGCAGCCGCTCGGGAAAACTGTTTTTT.

This chain joins TRBV4-2 and TRBJ2-2, with D hard to call. The length of the CDR3 is 14 residues. Trimming took 3 bases from V and 4 from J, leaving 9 bases between them. The germline gives CDR1 LGHNA, CDR2 YNFKEQ. CDR3 loop: CASSHPESTGELFF. The CDR3 DNA reads as TGTGCCAGCAGCCATCCAGAATCCACCGGGGAGCTGTTTTTT.

The table lists this clone with a few counts. This chain links TRBV28 with TRBJ1-5; 8 bases map to TRBD1. Trimming removed 6 bases from V and 10 bases from J; junction bases left unmatched: 11. The CDR3 is 14 residues long. Germline V gene sequence: CDR1 MDHEN, CDR2 SYDVKM. The CDR3 region has the DNA TGTGCCAGCAGCCCTAGGGACAGGCCAAGCCCCCAGCATTTT. Encoded protein: CASSPRDRPSPQHF.

The chain recombines TRBV30 with TRBJ2-1; 9 bases are shared with TRBD2. The V segment lost 0 bases and the J segment 7 bases; nucleotides outside the gene matches: 7. Per germline, CDR1 GTSNPN and CDR2 SVGIG (reference sequence). The CDR3 length is 15 residues. The CDR3: CAWSVTSGRRNEQFF. As DNA, the CDR3 is TGTGCCTGGAGTGTCACCAGCGGGAGGAGGAATGAGCAGTTCTTC.

This chain joins TRBV2 and TRBJ2-2; D is undetermined. Germline assignment: CDR1 SNHLY and CDR2 FYNNEI. Trimming removed 9 bases at V and 7 bases at J, with 6 bases between. This CDR3 comprises 10 residues. The CDR3 sequence is CASRSGELFF. The CDR3 DNA follows: TGTGCCAGTCGCAGCGGGGAGCTGTTTTTT.

The chain carries TRBV15 and TRBJ2-1; 13 nucleotides match TRBD2. V dropped 0 bases and J dropped 10; count of bases not matched to a gene: 15. CDR1 LNHNV and CDR2 YYDKDF come from the germline V gene (reference sequence). There are 19 residues in the CDR3. CDR3 nucleotides: TGTGCCACCAGCAGAGATCTTGGATCTCGGACTAGCGGGGGAGAGGAGCAGTTCTTC. The encoded protein is CATSRDLGSRTSGGEEQFF.

The genes are TRBV4-1 and TRBJ2-7; 7 bases map to TRBD1. Trimming cost V 4 bases and J 7 bases; bases outside gene matches: 10. The CDR3 contains 14 residues. Germline CDR1 is MGHRA and CDR2 is YSYEKL. CDR3 loop: CASSRGQQGWEQYF. DNA for the CDR3: TGCGCCAGCAGCCGCGGGCAACAGGGGTGGGAGCAGTACTTC.